Given below is one T cell receptor beta chain in context. From germline, CDR1 is DFQATT and CDR2 SNEGSKA (reference sequence). The CDR3 has 13 residues. Trimming left V 3 bases short and J 0 bases short, with 7 bases between. This sample was taken from a study of blood T cell repertoires in COVID-19. The wider study: T cells, B-cell-depleted T cells, or PBMCs supplied cDNA or gDNA.

Original methodology: Estimated nucleated cell counts came from reference gene primer amplification. Method: immunoSEQ multiplex PCR; TCRdb's copy keeps in-frame clones and lacks some. V and J calls and clone size are given by that table; D and trimming were obtained from the DNA. This table holds over 200,000 clones, under 90% found once. This chain links TRBV20-1 with TRBJ2-3, with D uncertain. The clonotype originates from a man in his sixties who had recovered from COVID-19. Sample: peripheral blood. Written as DNA, the CDR3 is TGCAGTGCTAGTCGAGGTAGCACAGATACGCAGTATTTT. It codes for CSASRGSTDTQYF.